A single sample is the source of the 25 T cell receptor beta chains below, sequenced in a study of cytomegalovirus exposure and HLA in healthy donors. PCR amplification relied on 60 Vbeta primers (plus 13 Jbeta primers). TCRdb's copy holds only in-frame clones and misses some; the assay was immunoSEQ multiplex PCR. The data contain roughly 100,000 clones, almost 70% of them singletons. The sequencing input was PBMCs. These receptors all come from a man in his thirties or forties in good health and CMV-seronegative.

This clone appeared a few times. The gene calls are TRBV27 and TRBJ1-1; 12 nucleotides align to TRBD1. Germline loops: CDR1 MNHEY, CDR2 SMNVEV (reference sequence). Trimming at V came to 7 bases and at J to 4 bases, leaving 16 bases not matched to a gene. The CDR3 covers 18 residues. The CDR3 protein is CASTRRGTGGPGGTEAFF. The CDR3 DNA is TGTGCCAGCACCCGGAGAGGGACAGGGGGCCCCGGAGGCACTGAAGCTTTCTTT.

V usage is TRBV7-9 and J usage is TRBJ1-1; TRBD1 matches at 7 bases. CDR3 length equals 14 residues. The germline gives CDR1 SEHNR, CDR2 FQNEAQ (reference sequence). J gave up 4 bases and V 5 bases, and 7 bases lay outside the gene matches. The CDR3 loop reads CASSATGLGTEAFF. CDR3 bases: TGTGCCAGCAGCGCGACAGGGTTAGGCACTGAAGCTTTCTTT.

This rearrangement joins TRBV9 to TRBJ1-4; 7 bases line up with TRBD1. With 4 bases clipped from V and 4 bases from J, the junction kept 1 base outside the gene matches. Germline CDR1 SGDLS, CDR2 YYNGEE. This CDR3 contains 13 residues. Here the CDR3 reads CASSRDSNEKLFF. CDR3 in DNA: TGTGCCAGCAGCAGGGACAGTAATGAAAAACTGTTTTTT. Based on the CDR3 plus reference TRBV9 and TRBJ1-4, the full variable domain is DSGVTQTPKHLITATGQRVTLRCSPRSGDLSVYWYQQSLDQGLQFLIQYYNGEERAKGNILERFSAQQFPDLHSELNLSSLELGDSALYFCASSRDSNEKLFFGSGTQLSVL.

The rearrangement joins TRBV5-1 to TRBJ2-5; TRBD1 is a possible D gene (6 bases). V lost 2 bases, J lost 2 bases, and 16 bases lay in between. The CDR3 is 16 residues long. Germline V gene data show CDR1 as SGHRS and CDR2 as YFSETQ. The DNA of the CDR3 is TGCGCCAGCAGCTTTACAGGGTTGTTAGGGCAAGAGACCCAGTACTTC. It translates to CASSFTGLLGQETQYF.

V and J are TRBV10-3 and TRBJ1-2; D unclear. CDR3 size: 14 residues. Germline V gene lookup returns CDR1 ENHRY and CDR2 SYGVKD. With 4 bases removed from V and 8 bases from J, the gap between germline ends came to 17 bases. The CDR3 here is CAISANREERGYTF. The CDR3 DNA reads as TGTGCCATCAGTGCGAATCGGGAAGAAAGGGGCTACACCTTC.

This chain connects TRBV30 to TRBJ2-7; D unclear. V lost 1 base and J lost 7, with 5 bases in between. This CDR3 is 10 amino acids long. Germline CDR1 is GTSNPN and CDR2 is SVGIG (reference sequence). The CDR3 sequence: CAWSASEQYF. CDR3 coding DNA: TGTGCCTGGAGTGCTTCTGAGCAGTACTTC.

Concerning this clone: Other DNA sequences within the sample encode an identical CDR3. The chain carries TRBV5-1 and TRBJ2-3; D perhaps matches TRBD2 (5 bases). The CDR3 has 15 amino acids. Trimming cost V 2 bases and J 1 base, with 11 bases left between them. The germline V gene has CDR1 SGHRS and CDR2 YFSETQ. CDR3 DNA sequence: TGCGCCAGCAGCTTCAGAGCGGAACGCACAGATACGCAGTATTTT. This codes for CASSFRAERTDTQYF.

The chain uses TRBV7-8 and TRBJ2-7; 9 bases are shared with TRBD1. The germline V gene has CDR1 SGHVS and CDR2 FQNEAQ. V shed 3 bases, J shed 4 bases, and the junction held 4 bases outside the gene matches. This CDR3 region has 14 residues. This CDR3 is CASSLTGGSYEQYF. CDR3 sequence (DNA): TGTGCCAGCAGCTTGACAGGGGGGTCTTACGAGCAGTACTTC.

The chain links TRBV29-1 to TRBJ1-4; maybe TRBD1 (6 bases). This CDR3 comprises 13 residues. The V end lost 5 bases, the J end lost 1 base, and 8 bases lay between the germline ends. Germline V gene lookup returns CDR1 SQVTM and CDR2 ANQGSEA. CDR3 sequence reads: CSVRDITNEKLFF. The CDR3 bases are TGCAGCGTTCGGGACATAACTAATGAAAAACTGTTTTTT.

There are a few counts of this clone. This chain connects TRBV15 to TRBJ2-5; the D is unclear. Germline CDR1 LNHNV, CDR2 YYDKDF (reference sequence). V lost 0 bases, J lost 5 bases, and 7 bases lay in between. CDR3 length equals 13 residues. As DNA, the CDR3 is TGTGCCACCAGCAGAGAGAGTTGGGAGACCCAGTACTTC. Translating gives CATSRESWETQYF.

This chain links TRBV28 with TRBJ2-7; 9 nucleotides agree with TRBD1. Unmatched junction bases numbered 1, after V lost 7 bases and J lost 3 bases. Germline-derived CDR1 and CDR2 are MDHEN and SYDVKM. The CDR3 length is 12 residues. The CDR3 nucleotides are TGTGCCAGCACGGGACAGGGCTACGAGCAGTACTTC. It specifies CASTGQGYEQYF.

The J gene is TRBJ2-6, the V gene TRBV27; 10 bases fit TRBD1. The CDR3 spans 16 residues. V dropped 6 bases and J dropped 10; count of bases not matched to a gene: 12. Germline loops: CDR1 MNHEY, CDR2 SMNVEV (reference sequence). This CDR3 is CASSRPGQGKSNVLTF. The CDR3 DNA is TGTGCCAGCAGCCGACCGGGACAGGGGAAATCAAACGTCCTGACTTTC.

V and J are TRBV19 and TRBJ2-1, with D hard to call. In germline, CDR1 is LNHDA, CDR2 SQIVND (reference sequence). V lost 6 bases, J lost 2 bases, and 14 bases lay in between. This CDR3 has 15 residues. CDR3 in amino acids: CASSYTGSTYNEQFF. CDR3 bases: TGTGCCAGTAGCTATACCGGGTCAACCTACAATGAGCAGTTCTTC.

This clone was picked up a small number of times. This sequence joins TRBV7-2 and TRBJ2-7, with TRBD2 matching over 7 bases. The CDR3 loop spans 14 amino acids. Germline assignment: CDR1 SGHTA and CDR2 FQGNSA. J gave up 6 bases and V 5 bases, and 10 bases lay outside the gene matches. The CDR3 region is CASSPSREGPEQYF. The CDR3 DNA reads as TGTGCCAGCAGCCCCAGTAGGGAGGGGCCCGAGCAGTACTTC. Full variable domain (missing parts from reference TRBV7-2 and TRBJ2-7): GAGVSQSPSNKVTEKGKDVELRCDPISGHTALYWYRQSLGQGLEFLIYFQGNSAPDKSGLPSDRFSAERTGGSVSTLTIQRTQQEDSAVYLCASSPSREGPEQYFGPGTRLTVT.

The chain employs TRBV30 and TRBJ2-3; 9 bases fit TRBD2. The CDR3 runs to 18 residues. From germline, CDR1 is GTSNPN and CDR2 SVGIG (reference sequence). Losses at the gene ends were 2 bases for V and 0 bases for J; bases not matched to a gene: 12. CDR3 sequence reads: CAWSTGQLAGTSTDTQYF. CDR3 coding DNA: TGTGCCTGGAGTACGGGACAGCTAGCGGGGACTAGCACAGATACGCAGTATTTT. The variable domain in full, completed from reference TRBV30 and TRBJ2-3, reads SQTIHQWPATLVQPVGSPLSLECTVEGTSNPNLYWYRQAAGRGLQLLFYSVGIGQISSEVPQNLSASRPQDRQFILSSKKLLLSDSGFYLCAWSTGQLAGTSTDTQYFGPGTRLTVL.

A few counts support this clone. The chain has TRBV5-1 and TRBJ2-2, with D perhaps matching TRBD1 (6 bases). This CDR3 contains 14 residues. V gave up 3 bases and J gave up 2 bases, with 8 bases separating them. The V gene's germline CDR1 is SGHRS and CDR2 YFSETQ. The CDR3 DNA reads as TGCGCCAGCAGCTGGGACATTAACACCGGGGAGCTGTTTTTT. This codes for CASSWDINTGELFF.

V is TRBV15 and J is TRBJ2-2; D uncertain. The V gene lost 2 bases and the J gene lost 5 bases, with 12 bases spanning the gap. In germline, CDR1 is LNHNV, CDR2 YYDKDF (reference sequence). The CDR3 spans 15 residues. This CDR3 is CATSRPSAGTGELFF. The CDR3 DNA reads as TGTGCCACCAGCAGACCGTCGGCCGGGACCGGGGAGCTGTTTTTT.

This chain links TRBV7-2 with TRBJ2-7; 12 bases agree with TRBD1. V dropped 3 bases and J dropped 4; count of bases not matched to a gene: 4. CDR1 is SGHTA, CDR2 FQGNSA, per germline. This CDR3 has 15 residues. In nucleotides, the CDR3 is TGTGCCAGCAGCTTCCGGGACAGGGGGCAATACGAGCAGTACTTC. This codes for CASSFRDRGQYEQYF. The full variable domain, its missing parts supplied by reference TRBV7-2 and TRBJ2-7, is GAGVSQSPSNKVTEKGKDVELRCDPISGHTALYWYRQSLGQGLEFLIYFQGNSAPDKSGLPSDRFSAERTGGSVSTLTIQRTQQEDSAVYLCASSFRDRGQYEQYFGPGTRLTVT.

CDR3 nucleotides: TGTGCCAGCAGCCATGAGGGCAGGGGGCCCTACGAGCAGTACTTC. It is translated as CASSHEGRGPYEQYF. The chain is built from TRBV7-9 and TRBJ2-7; 8 bases fit TRBD1. Trimming removed 5 bases from V and 2 bases from J; junction bases left unmatched: 8. The CDR3 is made up of 15 amino acids. CDR1 and CDR2 from the germline V gene are SEHNR and FQNEAQ (reference sequence).

The genes are TRBV10-3 and TRBJ2-5, with 13 bases aligning to TRBD2. The CDR3 consists of 16 residues. J gave up 5 bases and V 5 bases, and 8 bases lay outside the gene matches. Germline CDR1 is ENHRY and CDR2 is SYGVKD. The CDR3 is CAISPSGTSGKETQYF. CDR3 nucleotide sequence: TGTGCCATCAGTCCGAGTGGGACTAGCGGGAAGGAGACCCAGTACTTC.

DNA of the CDR3: TGTGCCAGCAGTAGACAGGGGGCTAGCAATCAGCCCCAGCATTTT. It codes for CASSRQGASNQPQHF. This sequence joins TRBV2 and TRBJ1-5, with 10 nucleotides matching TRBD1. The germline V gene has CDR1 SNHLY and CDR2 FYNNEI. J lost 0 bases, V lost 5 bases, and 1 base had no gene match. The CDR3 totals 15 residues.

The genes are TRBV10-3 and TRBJ2-3, with a tentative D call TRBD2 (6 bases). The CDR3 sequence is 15 residues long. Trimming pared 8 bases from V and 2 bases from J, leaving 17 bases between. Germline V CDR1 and CDR2: ENHRY, SYGVKD. The CDR3 coding sequence is TGTGCCATCGCCCAGGGACTTCGAAACACAGATACGCAGTATTTT. This sequence encodes CAIAQGLRNTDTQYF.

V gene TRBV9 combines with J gene TRBJ2-5; D gene uncertain. V gave up 4 bases and J gave up 2 bases, with 6 bases separating them. The CDR3 has 12 amino acids. Per germline, CDR1 SGDLS and CDR2 YYNGEE. The CDR3 nucleotides are TGTGCCAGCAGCTCCTTTCAAGAGACCCAGTACTTC. This codes for CASSSFQETQYF.

The rearrangement joins TRBV4-3 to TRBJ2-1; 8 nucleotides match TRBD2. CDR1 is LGHNA and CDR2 is YSLEER in the germline V gene. There are 20 residues in the CDR3. The V and J ends lost 1 base and 0 bases, in that order; junction bases with no gene match: 14. CDR3 bases: TGCGCCAGCAGCCAAGCTACCGTCCCGCGGGAGGCCCTCTCCTACAATGAGCAGTTCTTC. It encodes CASSQATVPREALSYNEQFF.

The J gene is TRBJ2-3, the V gene TRBV5-4; maybe TRBD1 (6 bases). The CDR3 has 13 amino acids. Trimming left V 4 bases short and J 5 bases short, with 11 bases between. Germline V gives CDR1 SGHNT, CDR2 YYREEE (reference sequence). CDR3 loop: CASSPGEIDTQYF. DNA for the CDR3: TGTGCCAGCAGCCCAGGGGAGATAGATACGCAGTATTTT.